This T cell receptor beta chain was captured in a study of T cells in Graves' hyperthyroidism and ophthalmopathy. Study at large: Blood from the periphery was taken at initial diagnosis, before any treatment. Study findings and constraints: Before onset, by a median of approximately 6.8 months, the model predicted ophthalmopathy.

Regarding this clonotype: The antigen is not known.

Germline V CDR1 and CDR2: SQVTM, ANQGSEA. V shed 4 bases and J shed 2 bases, with 12 bases lying between them. This CDR3 has 14 residues. Newly diagnosed hyperthyroidism, duration under 2 months, in patients aged 18 to 65. Drawn at first hyperthyroidism diagnosis, the blood sample preceded any ophthalmopathy symptoms. Amplified TCR beta CDR3 regions derived from RNA transcripts. With the HTBI primer set, the TCR CDR3 went through a first round of RT-PCR. MiXCR, applied by TCRdb to the multiplex PCR reads, yields one record per CDR3 protein. This sample has roughly 500,000 distinct CDR3 sequences; over 11% occur once, and the top ten carry less than 6%.

The TCR comes from a young woman with Graves' hyperthyroidism that later progressed to Graves' ophthalmopathy. V usage is TRBV29-1 and J usage is TRBJ2-1, with D possibly matching TRBD2 (7 bases). Sequencing input: blood. CDR3 in amino acids: CSVGGGPTYNEQFF. The CDR3 coding sequence is TGCAGCGTTGGGGGGGGGCCCACCTACAATGAGCAGTTCTTC.